A selection of T cell receptor beta chains follows, all from one sample in a study of blood T cells in healthy people across ages. A single record per CDR3 protein comes from TCRdb applying MiXCR to the 5' RACE reads. This sample has 700,000 to 1,000,000 distinct CDR3 sequences, with under 45% found just once. The sequenced sample was blood. The receptor set was obtained from a man aged 60-69 years in good health. Each CDR3 is given without its conserved first and last residue. D genes are given only for firm matches.

d_call: TRBD2
j_call: TRBJ2-7
v_call: TRBV10-2
cdr3_aa: ASRVSGGAYEQY

d_call: TRBD1
j_call: TRBJ1-5
v_call: TRBV7-9
cdr3_aa: ASSLALGQGNNQPQH

d_call: TRBD1
j_call: TRBJ2-7
v_call: TRBV6-2/TRBV6-3
cdr3_aa: ASSAKDRGPSSEQY

d_call: .
j_call: TRBJ2-5
v_call: TRBV12-3/TRBV12-4
cdr3_aa: ASLGGEGETQY

d_call: .
j_call: TRBJ2-5
v_call: TRBV28
cdr3_aa: ASSLRGLQTQY

d_call: .
j_call: TRBJ1-2
v_call: TRBV9
cdr3_aa: ASNPQRLMYGYT

d_call: .
j_call: TRBJ2-1
v_call: TRBV20-1
cdr3_aa: SATDRDWSEQF

d_call: .
j_call: TRBJ2-7
v_call: TRBV7-2
cdr3_aa: ASSVRNSYEQY

d_call: .
j_call: TRBJ2-6
v_call: TRBV10-3
cdr3_aa: AITGHGANVLT

d_call: .
j_call: TRBJ1-1
v_call: TRBV28
cdr3_aa: ASSGPRRNEAF

d_call: .
j_call: TRBJ2-3
v_call: TRBV5-1
cdr3_aa: AGSLSSPADTQY

d_call: TRBD1
j_call: TRBJ2-7
v_call: TRBV12-3/TRBV12-4
cdr3_aa: ASSPRQGNHEQY

d_call: TRBD2
j_call: TRBJ2-7
v_call: TRBV6-1
cdr3_aa: ASSALAGGDEQY

d_call: .
j_call: TRBJ1-1
v_call: TRBV2
cdr3_aa: ASGASQGGNTEAF

d_call: .
j_call: TRBJ1-1
v_call: TRBV6-6
cdr3_aa: ASSRVGRAEAF

d_call: .
j_call: TRBJ1-4
v_call: TRBV7-8
cdr3_aa: ASGRVTANEKLF

d_call: TRBD1
j_call: TRBJ2-7
v_call: TRBV5-1
cdr3_aa: ASSVDRGIFYEQY

d_call: .
j_call: TRBJ2-5
v_call: TRBV5-1
cdr3_aa: ASSLDFWETQY

d_call: TRBD2
j_call: TRBJ2-2
v_call: TRBV6-2/TRBV6-3
cdr3_aa: ASSYPRLAGVVNTGELF

d_call: .
j_call: TRBJ2-3
v_call: TRBV14
cdr3_aa: ASSPLANTDTQY

d_call: .
j_call: TRBJ1-1
v_call: TRBV12-3/TRBV12-4
cdr3_aa: ASSPQHRAAGNTEAF

d_call: .
j_call: TRBJ2-1
v_call: TRBV3-1
cdr3_aa: ASSQEWGSYNEQF

d_call: TRBD2
j_call: TRBJ2-5
v_call: TRBV2
cdr3_aa: ASGLAETQY

d_call: .
j_call: TRBJ2-5
v_call: TRBV5-6
cdr3_aa: ASSTFGQSLLEQY

d_call: .
j_call: TRBJ1-2
v_call: TRBV7-2
cdr3_aa: ASSSPGLPSGGYT

d_call: TRBD1
j_call: TRBJ2-1
v_call: TRBV10-1
cdr3_aa: ASSDRDRGDNEQF

d_call: .
j_call: TRBJ1-5
v_call: TRBV6-2/TRBV6-3
cdr3_aa: ASSYANNRQH

d_call: .
j_call: TRBJ1-1
v_call: TRBV20-1
cdr3_aa: SASETNTEAF

d_call: TRBD1
j_call: TRBJ2-3
v_call: TRBV10-3
cdr3_aa: AISQGANTDTQY

d_call: .
j_call: TRBJ2-6
v_call: TRBV7-2
cdr3_aa: ASSFLQGNSGANVLT

d_call: TRBD1
j_call: .
v_call: TRBV6-2/TRBV6-3
cdr3_aa: ASSYPKGQARLNEQY

d_call: .
j_call: TRBJ2-3
v_call: TRBV29-1
cdr3_aa: SVQPGATDTQY

d_call: .
j_call: TRBJ2-7
v_call: TRBV28
cdr3_aa: ASSPEWAYEQY

d_call: TRBD1
j_call: TRBJ2-7
v_call: TRBV27
cdr3_aa: ASSSAGTAYEQY

d_call: TRBD2
j_call: TRBJ2-1
v_call: TRBV28
cdr3_aa: ASSFTLAGNNEQF